This T cell receptor (beta chain) was sequenced for a study of cytomegalovirus exposure and HLA in healthy donors. Findings and limits, study-wide: Reports state that TCR beta sequences accurately predicted most subjects' HLA-A and HLA-B alleles. CMV antigen specificity of a few CMV-associated chains was confirmed in vitro.

As to this clone: Its target is not known.

Germline V CDR1 and CDR2: SGHVS, FNYEAQ. The trim removed 0 bases at V and 0 bases at J, leaving 7 bases unmatched. The CDR3 is 18 residues long. Primers: 60 Vbeta forward and 13 Jbeta reverse. The protocol was immunoSEQ multiplex PCR, while the TCRdb copy is restricted to in-frame clones and leaves out a portion. The table lists about 130,000 clones, approximately 86% of them singletons. The genes are TRBV7-6 and TRBJ1-1; 10 nucleotides align to TRBD1. The clonotype was recovered from a boy between 10 and 17 years old in good health and CMV-seronegative. The sequenced sample consisted of PBMCs. The CDR3 spells CASSLATGGELMNTEAFF. For the CDR3, the DNA is TGTGCCAGCAGCTTAGCGACAGGGGGCGAATTAATGAACACTGAAGCTTTCTTT.